A single sample is the source of the 24 T cell receptor beta chains below, sequenced in a study of T cell responses to AZD1222 COVID-19 vaccine. The table came from immunoSEQ multiplex PCR; TCRdb's copy has only in-frame clones and leaves some out. The table has approximately 96,000 clones, 85% to 90% seen once. The sequencing here drew on peripheral blood, taken 28 days after the second AZD1222 dose. The source of these receptors is an adult who received the AZD1222 COVID-19 vaccine.

This CDR3 reads CASSQPSGADNEQFF. CDR3 bases: TGTGCCAGCAGCCAACCCAGCGGGGCCGACAATGAGCAGTTCTTC. The chain employs TRBV3-1 (or the pseudogene TRBV3-2) and TRBJ2-1; 7 bases are shared with TRBD2. Trimming removed 2 bases from V and 5 bases from J; junction bases left unmatched: 6. The CDR3 is 15 amino acids. CDR1 and CDR2 (germline): LGHDT, YNNKEL (reference sequence).

This rearrangement joins TRBV6-2 or TRBV6-3 to TRBJ2-7; TRBD1 matches at 12 bases. J gave up 1 base and V 2 bases, and 6 bases lay outside the gene matches. CDR1 and CDR2 (germline): MNHEY, SVGEGT. This CDR3 comprises 17 residues. CDR3 DNA: TGTGCCAGCAGTTACCCCGGGACAGGGGGCGCGTCCTACGAGCAGTACTTC. Translation gives CASSYPGTGGASYEQYF.

This chain joins TRBV2 and TRBJ2-7, with 9 bases identical to TRBD2. Germline loops: CDR1 SNHLY, CDR2 FYNNEI. The CDR3 sequence is 14 residues long. V lost 10 bases, J lost 4 bases, and 11 bases stayed unmatched. CDR3 sequence (DNA): TGTGCCACTTCTCGGCGGGAGGGCCAATACGAGCAGTACTTC. Its protein product is CATSRREGQYEQYF.

The chain uses TRBV10-3 and TRBJ2-1; D possibly uses TRBD1 or TRBD2 (6 bases each). Germline assignment: CDR1 ENHRY and CDR2 SYGVKD. This CDR3 has 15 amino acids. Trimming took off 0 bases at V and 6 bases at J, with 12 bases between the two ends. CDR3 in amino acids: CAISESGGAGNEQFF. Here the CDR3 DNA reads TGTGCCATCAGTGAGTCGGGGGGCGCGGGCAATGAGCAGTTCTTC.

This chain links TRBV19 with TRBJ2-4, with D possibly called TRBD1 or TRBD2 (5 bases each). The CDR3 covers 15 residues. Germline CDR1 reads LNHDA; CDR2 reads SQIVND (reference sequence). V was cut by 6 bases and J by 8 bases, with 20 bases left in between. Here the CDR3 reads CASSPRSGLGDIQYF. The CDR3 bases are TGTGCCAGTAGCCCAAGGTCGGGCCTGGGGGACATTCAGTACTTC.

The gene calls are TRBV18 and TRBJ2-2, with a possible D match to TRBD2 (7 bases). The CDR3 has 15 amino acids. Trimming took 1 base from V and 4 from J, leaving 10 bases between them. The germline V gene has CDR1 KGHSH and CDR2 LQKENI. DNA for the CDR3: TGTGCCAGCTCACCACGAAGGGGGGGCACCGGGGAGCTGTTTTTT. Amino acids: CASSPRRGGTGELFF.

This clone was seen a handful of times. The CDR3 is CATSKSGRRSYEQYF. For the CDR3, the DNA is TGTGCCACCAGCAAAAGCGGGAGAAGGTCCTACGAGCAGTACTTC. J is TRBJ2-7 and V is TRBV15; 8 nucleotides line up with TRBD2. Trimming cost V 4 bases and J 1 base; bases outside gene matches: 6. The CDR3 runs to 15 residues. Germline-derived CDR1 and CDR2 are LNHNV and YYDKDF (reference sequence).

CDR3 bases: TGTGCCGTCAAGGTAGCCGGGGGCACTGAAGCTTTCTTT. It encodes CAVKVAGGTEAFF. V and J are TRBV6-5 and TRBJ1-1; tentatively, D is TRBD1 (5 bases). Trimming cost V 11 bases and J 4 bases, with 17 bases left between them. Germline lookup yields CDR1 MNHEY and CDR2 SVGAGI. CDR3 length equals 13 residues.

The rearrangement joins TRBV18 to TRBJ2-5, with 8 bases that match TRBD2. The CDR3 length is 14 residues. J gave up 5 bases and V 4 bases, and 6 bases lay outside the gene matches. Germline V lookup: CDR1 KGHSH, CDR2 LQKENI. The CDR3 DNA follows: TGTGCCAGCTCACTCCGCGGGGGGACTGAGACCCAGTACTTC. Protein: CASSLRGGTETQYF.

This clone was seen a handful of times. The chain uses TRBV29-1 and TRBJ2-5; 8 bases match TRBD1. Germline V gene sequence: CDR1 SQVTM, CDR2 ANQGSEA. This CDR3 region has 15 residues. The V and J ends lost 4 bases and 4 bases, in that order; junction bases with no gene match: 11. The CDR3 loop reads CSVGGQGVRGETQYF. CDR3 nucleotide sequence: TGCAGCGTTGGCGGACAGGGCGTGAGGGGAGAGACCCAGTACTTC.

The CDR3 DNA sequence: TGTGCCAGCAGCCAAGATTTGGCTAGCGTCGGCACAGATACGCAGTATTTT. This sequence encodes CASSQDLASVGTDTQYF. The chain combines TRBV4-2 with TRBJ2-3; D perhaps matches TRBD2 (6 bases). The germline CDR1 and CDR2 sequences are LGHNA and YNFKEQ. CDR3 length equals 17 residues. V was trimmed by 0 bases and J by 1 base, leaving 14 bases between them.

The chain carries TRBV29-1 and TRBJ2-5, with D unresolved. This CDR3 contains 14 residues. Germline CDR1 and CDR2: SQVTM and ANQGSEA. V shed 7 bases and J shed 2 bases, with 17 bases lying between them. CDR3 loop: CSAPGSAAQETQYF. In nucleotides, the CDR3 is TGCAGCGCCCCCGGCAGCGCAGCTCAAGAGACCCAGTACTTC.

The rearrangement joins TRBV25-1 to TRBJ1-2; possible D gene TRBD1, 5 bases. Germline-derived CDR1 and CDR2 are MGHDK and SYGVNS. Trimming removed 2 bases at V and 4 bases at J, with 17 bases between. This CDR3 contains 16 residues. CDR3 region: CASSERPPTGVYGYTF. CDR3 bases: TGTGCCAGCAGTGAACGCCCCCCCACAGGTGTCTATGGCTACACCTTC.

This chain joins TRBV5-1 and TRBJ2-7; 10 bases are shared with TRBD1. Germline loops: CDR1 SGHRS, CDR2 YFSETQ. V lost 0 bases, J lost 3 bases, and 6 bases stayed unmatched. The CDR3 is 16 amino acids. The CDR3 here is CASSLDPGQGIYEQYF. The CDR3 DNA is TGCGCCAGCAGCTTGGACCCGGGACAGGGGATCTACGAGCAGTACTTC.

This chain joins TRBV18 and TRBJ2-3; TRBD1 aligns across 9 bases. The length of the CDR3 is 15 residues. V lost 3 bases and J lost 5; bases outside the gene matches: 6. Germline V gene lookup returns CDR1 KGHSH and CDR2 LQKENI. The CDR3 bases are TGTGCCAGCTCACCCCGGGACAGGGTGGTAGATACGCAGTATTTT. Amino acid sequence: CASSPRDRVVDTQYF.

This chain links TRBV5-4 with TRBJ2-3, with D perhaps matching TRBD1 (5 bases). V lost 0 bases and J 10 bases, leaving 18 bases between the germline ends. Germline V CDR1 and CDR2: SGHNT, YYREEE (reference sequence). The CDR3 length is 15 residues. CDR3 amino acids: CASSLARADLGSQYF. DNA for the CDR3: TGTGCCAGCAGCTTGGCCAGGGCAGACCTCGGATCGCAGTATTTT. The full variable domain, completed using reference TRBV5-4 and TRBJ2-3, is ETGVTQSPTHLIKTRGQQVTLRCSSQSGHNTVSWYQQALGQGPQFIFQYYREEENGRGNFPPRFSGLQFPNYSSELNVNALELDDSALYLCASSLARADLGSQYFGPGTRLTVL.

This clone was counted only a few times. Here the CDR3 reads CASSVGTGTPGELFF. The CDR3 DNA reads TGTGCCAGCAGTGTCGGGACAGGAACACCCGGGGAGCTGTTTTTT. This sequence joins TRBV6-4 and TRBJ2-2; TRBD1 aligns across 8 bases. Germline loops: CDR1 MRHNA, CDR2 SNTAGT. The J segment lost 6 bases and the V segment lost 4 bases, leaving 7 bases of the junction unmatched. This CDR3 is 15 amino acids long.

The chain carries TRBV6-6 and TRBJ2-1; the match to TRBD2 covers 11 bases. V lost 6 bases, J lost 9 bases, and 16 bases stayed unmatched. CDR3 length equals 17 residues. Germline-derived CDR1 and CDR2 are MNHNY and SVGAGI (reference sequence). In DNA, the CDR3 is TGTGCCAGCAGCCGAAGGACTAGCGGGCCCCTACCCAGTGAGCAGTTCTTC. Translated: CASSRRTSGPLPSEQFF.

V is TRBV3-1 (or the pseudogene TRBV3-2) and J is TRBJ1-1, with D uncertain. CDR3 size: 14 residues. V was cut by 5 bases and J by 0 bases, with 10 bases left in between. Germline-derived CDR1 and CDR2 are LGHDT and YNNKEL (reference sequence). The CDR3 is CASSSREMNTEAFF. The CDR3 nucleotides are TGTGCCAGCAGCTCCCGGGAGATGAACACTGAAGCTTTCTTT.

The chain carries TRBV5-1 and TRBJ2-3; D is perhaps TRBD1 (6 bases). V was trimmed by 4 bases and J by 0 bases, leaving 12 bases between them. CDR1 and CDR2 (germline): SGHRS, YFSETQ. The CDR3 extends over 15 amino acids. The CDR3: CASSPDSSSTDTQYF. CDR3 bases: TGCGCCAGCAGCCCGGACAGTTCTAGCACAGATACGCAGTATTTT.

On this clone itself: The DNA is left out, because the CDR3 cannot be placed on it with certainty; the CDR3 is given as TCRdb lists it. The V gene is TRBV12-1, the J gene TRBJ1-1; TRBD1 is the table's D call and was not checked against the DNA. TRBV12-1 is a pseudogene segment. The CDR3 has 16 amino acids, counting both end residues. The CDR3 is CASSFASGTGTTEAFF.

The CDR3 spells CASSLIGSPGETQYF. Here the CDR3 DNA reads TGTGCCAGCAGCTTAATCGGGTCGCCAGGAGAGACCCAGTACTTC. The genes are TRBV7-2 and TRBJ2-5; D gene uncertain. There are 15 residues in the CDR3. The V gene lost 2 bases and the J gene lost 4 bases, with 14 bases spanning the gap. The germline CDR1 and CDR2 sequences are SGHTA and FQGNSA.

The chain couples TRBV28 to TRBJ2-2; 9 bases match TRBD1. The germline CDR1 and CDR2 sequences are MDHEN and SYDVKM. J lost 5 bases, V lost 6 bases, and 7 bases had no gene match. The CDR3 is made up of 15 amino acids. CDR3 in DNA: TGTGCCAGCAGCCCACAGGGGGCGCGAACCGGGGAGCTGTTTTTT. This sequence encodes CASSPQGARTGELFF.

V is TRBV7-8 and J is TRBJ2-3; D may match TRBD1 or TRBD2 (5 bases each). V was cut by 5 bases and J by 0 bases, with 12 bases left in between. CDR1 and CDR2 (germline): SGHVS, FQNEAQ. This CDR3 spans 15 amino acids. CDR3 sequence: CASSRGVSSTDTQYF. DNA of the CDR3: TGTGCCAGCAGCCGAGGGGTCTCTAGCACAGATACGCAGTATTTT.